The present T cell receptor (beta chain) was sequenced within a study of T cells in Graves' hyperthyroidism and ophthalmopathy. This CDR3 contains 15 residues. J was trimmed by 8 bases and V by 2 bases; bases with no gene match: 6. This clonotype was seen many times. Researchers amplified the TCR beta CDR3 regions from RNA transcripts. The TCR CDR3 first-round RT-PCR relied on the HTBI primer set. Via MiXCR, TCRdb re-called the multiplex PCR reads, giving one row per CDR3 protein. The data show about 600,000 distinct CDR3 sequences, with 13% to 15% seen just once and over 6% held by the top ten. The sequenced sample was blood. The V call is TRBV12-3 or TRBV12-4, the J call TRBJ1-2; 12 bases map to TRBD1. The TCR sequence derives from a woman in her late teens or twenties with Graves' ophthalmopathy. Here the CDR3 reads CASSLRGQGARGYTF. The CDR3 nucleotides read TGTGCCAGCAGTTTAAGGGGACAGGGGGCGCGCGGCTACACCTTC.